This passage covers 2 T cell receptor beta chains from one sample sequenced in a study of memory CD4+ T cells and cytomegalovirus serostatus. Single viable CD3+CD4+CD8-CD45RO+ cells were sorted as the memory CD4+ T cells. Clones were read by immunoSEQ multiplex PCR, and TCRdb kept only the in-frame ones, dropping some. The repertoire holds some 52,000 clones, with around 82% as singletons. What was sequenced was memory CD4+ T cells from blood. The receptor set was obtained from an adult in good health and CMV-seropositive.

This clone was counted between two and nine times. The CDR3 region has the DNA TGTGCCTGGAGTCCGCTAAGCGGGAGGGTCTCCTACGAGCAGTACTTC. This codes for CAWSPLSGRVSYEQYF. The chain couples TRBV30 to TRBJ2-7, with TRBD2 matching 10 bases. Germline lookup yields CDR1 GTSNPN and CDR2 SVGIG (reference sequence). V trimming: 2 bases; J trimming: 0 bases; junction bases outside the gene matches: 7. The CDR3 spans 16 residues.

Here the CDR3 DNA reads TGTGCCAGCAGCCCCCCCCACAGGGGCGATCAGCCCCAGCATTTT. Encoded protein: CASSPPHRGDQPQHF. The chain joins TRBV28 to TRBJ1-5, with TRBD1 matching 7 bases. The CDR3 totals 15 residues. V lost 6 bases to trimming and J lost 5 bases; unmatched junction nucleotides: 10. Germline V lookup: CDR1 MDHEN, CDR2 SYDVKM.